Following are 26 T cell receptor beta chains from one sample sequenced in a study of regulatory T cells in long-lasting Graves disease. HTBI primers from iRepertoire and Arm-PCR of CDR3 regions yielded the TCR beta libraries. One entry per CDR3 protein results from TCRdb running MiXCR on the multiplex PCR reads. This sample has a few hundred thousand distinct CDR3 sequences, with 15% to 20% found just once. Time point given: newly diagnosed GD, antithyroid drugs for less than 3 months. Researchers made the TCR library from RNA that was extracted from PBMCs. These same data were also listed under a study on T cells in Graves' hyperthyroidism and ophthalmopathy.

Here the sequenced sample was peripheral blood mononuclear cells (PBMCs), taken at new diagnosis, from a patient treated with antithyroid drugs. The receptor source for this set is a woman younger than 30 with Graves disease.

The V and J genes are TRBV10-2 and TRBJ1-6; D not resolved. CDR3 size: 15 residues. Deletions cut 0 bases from V and 7 bases from J, with 10 bases between. Germline loops: CDR1 WSHSY, CDR2 SAAADI. CDR3 loop: CASSESGSSNSPLHF. As DNA, the CDR3 is TGCGCCAGCAGTGAGTCGGGCAGTTCCAATTCACCCCTCCACTTT.

The chain carries TRBV29-1 and TRBJ1-2; 9 nucleotides agree with TRBD1. Germline loops: CDR1 SQVTM, CDR2 ANQGSEA. V shed 2 bases, J shed 6 bases, and the junction held 10 bases outside the gene matches. The CDR3 is made up of 15 amino acids. CDR3 in DNA: TGCAGCGTTGAATTGAGAGGGGACAGGGCAAATGGCTACACCTTC. Translated: CSVELRGDRANGYTF.

DNA of the CDR3: TGTGCCAGCGCGTCGGACAGAAACACCGGGGAGCTGTTTTTT. Protein sequence: CASASDRNTGELFF. V usage is TRBV7-3 and J usage is TRBJ2-2; TRBD1 is a possible D gene (6 bases). Trimming removed 8 bases from V and 2 bases from J, with 12 bases in between. The length of the CDR3 is 14 residues. Germline V gene data show CDR1 as SGHTA and CDR2 as FQGTGA.

The sample holds a few counts of this clonotype. The J gene is TRBJ1-2, the V gene TRBV28; weak D call: TRBD1 (6 bases). Trimming cost V 6 bases and J 6 bases, with 20 bases left between them. This CDR3 spans 15 amino acids. CDR1 and CDR2 (germline): MDHEN, SYDVKM. In DNA, the CDR3 is TGTGCCAGCAGCTTACTGGGTGAGGGGGAGGATGGCTACACCTTC. Protein product: CASSLLGEGEDGYTF.

This clonotype was seen many times. A junction boundary mismatches the germline segment, possibly from a read error. The rearrangement links TRBV12-3 or TRBV12-4 to TRBJ2-7, with 11 bases matching TRBD2. The CDR3 is 14 amino acids. The CDR3: CASSLGGSSGRVNF. The CDR3 DNA is TGTGCCAGCAGCCTCGGCGGGAGTAGCGGGAGGGTTAACTTC.

The V call is TRBV11-1, the J call TRBJ1-1, with unresolved D. Germline-derived CDR1 and CDR2 are SGHAT and FQDESV (reference sequence). This CDR3 has 15 amino acids. V was shortened by 3 bases and J by 0 bases, with 11 bases between the two germline ends. In nucleotides, the CDR3 is TGTGCCAGCAGCTTCCGGGGAGCCATGAACACTGAAGCTTTCTTT. Protein: CASSFRGAMNTEAFF.

This clonotype was seen ten or more times. The chain has TRBV3-1 and TRBJ2-5; TRBD2 matches at 10 bases. Per the germline V gene, CDR1 is LGHDT and CDR2 is YNNKEL (reference sequence). This CDR3 is 15 amino acids long. V lost 4 bases to trimming and J lost 0 bases; unmatched junction nucleotides: 2. The CDR3 bases are TGTGCCAGCAGCCTAGCGGGGGGCCACCAAGAGACCCAGTACTTC. Protein: CASSLAGGHQETQYF.

The table lists this clonotype with a few counts. V usage is TRBV6-1 and J usage is TRBJ2-3, with D tentatively TRBD2 (5 bases). CDR1 is MNHNS and CDR2 is SASEGT in the germline V gene. Trimming left V 6 bases short and J 4 bases short, with 8 bases between. The CDR3 consists of 12 residues. The CDR3 coding sequence is TGTGCCAGCAGACAGCGGCCAGATACGCAGTATTTT. Encoded protein: CASRQRPDTQYF.

This clonotype was observed a few times. The chain couples TRBV20-1 to TRBJ2-1; D ambiguous. Trimming pared 1 base from V and 2 bases from J, leaving 9 bases between. The length of the CDR3 is 14 residues. Germline V CDR1 and CDR2: DFQATT, SNEGSKA (reference sequence). The CDR3: CSARGSETYNEQFF. The CDR3, as DNA: TGCAGTGCTAGAGGGAGTGAGACCTACAATGAGCAGTTCTTC.

This clonotype has a count of ten or more. This CDR3 reads CAWEGQESSYEQYF. The CDR3 DNA reads as TGTGCCTGGGAGGGGCAGGAAAGCTCCTACGAGCAGTACTTC. The rearrangement links TRBV30 to TRBJ2-7; D is tentatively TRBD1 or TRBD2 (5 bases each). The CDR3 consists of 14 residues. Germline CDR1 and CDR2: GTSNPN and SVGIG (reference sequence). The germline V and J ends were trimmed by 5 bases and 0 bases, with 14 bases remaining between them.

As concerns this clonotype: One base separates it from a far larger clone, so it is likely a read error. The V and J genes are TRBV7-9 and TRBJ2-2, with TRBD1 identical over 8 bases. The CDR3 contains 14 residues. With 2 bases clipped from V and 6 bases from J, the junction kept 2 bases outside the gene matches. Germline V gene lookup returns CDR1 SEHNR and CDR2 FQNEAQ (reference sequence). This chain's CDR3 is CASSLQGAAGELFF. In DNA, the CDR3 is TGTGCCAGCAGCTTACAGGGGGCCGCCGGGGAGCTGTTTTTT.

This chain connects TRBV7-2 to TRBJ2-3, with 11 bases lining up with TRBD2. The CDR3 has 17 residues. Germline CDR1 SGHTA, CDR2 FQGNSA. V dropped 8 bases and J dropped 2; count of bases not matched to a gene: 12. In DNA, the CDR3 is TGTGCCAGCCTCCCCGGGACTAGCGGACTATACACAGATACGCAGTATTTT. The encoded protein is CASLPGTSGLYTDTQYF. The variable domain in full, with the rest retrieved from reference TRBV7-2 and TRBJ2-3, is GAGVSQSPSNKVTEKGKDVELRCDPISGHTALYWYRQSLGQGLEFLIYFQGNSAPDKSGLPSDRFSAERTGGSVSTLTIQRTQQEDSAVYLCASLPGTSGLYTDTQYFGPGTRLTVL.

This clonotype appeared a few times. The V call is TRBV19, the J call TRBJ2-5; possibly TRBD1 for D (6 bases). Germline CDR1 reads LNHDA; CDR2 reads SQIVND (reference sequence). The CDR3 loop spans 13 amino acids. The V gene lost 3 bases and the J gene lost 5 bases, with 10 bases spanning the gap. CDR3 bases: TGTGCCAGTAGTATTCGGGACATTGAGACCCAGTACTTC. As protein: CASSIRDIETQYF.

This clonotype was picked up many times. The chain joins TRBV20-1 to TRBJ2-2; no definite D call. The CDR3 spans 13 residues. V lost 3 bases and J lost 6, with 11 bases in between. The V gene's germline CDR1 is DFQATT and CDR2 SNEGSKA (reference sequence). The CDR3 sequence is CSASEPWAGELFF. The CDR3 DNA sequence: TGCAGTGCTAGCGAGCCATGGGCCGGGGAGCTGTTTTTT.

This clonotype was observed many times. The CDR3: CASSQDTLGYGYTF. Here the CDR3 DNA reads TGTGCCAGCAGCCAAGACACCTTGGGTTATGGCTACACCTTC. The chain combines TRBV3-1 with TRBJ1-2; D not certain. Germline CDR1 is LGHDT and CDR2 is YNNKEL (reference sequence). The CDR3 is made up of 14 amino acids. Trimming took 0 bases from V and 5 from J, leaving 10 bases between them. Full variable domain (remainder filled in from reference TRBV3-1 and TRBJ1-2): DTAVSQTPKYLVTQMGNDKSIKCEQNLGHDTMYWYKQDSKKFLKIMFSYNNKELIINETVPNRFSPKSPDKAHLNLHINSLELGDSAVYFCASSQDTLGYGYTFGSGTRLTVV.

The rearrangement links TRBV24-1 to TRBJ2-1, with 9 nucleotides matching TRBD1. The CDR3 length is 15 residues. Germline V CDR1 and CDR2: KGHDR, SFDVKD. The V gene end was trimmed by 1 base and the J gene end by 8 bases; junction bases not matched to a gene: 5. The CDR3 reads CATSDFVTGGDEQFF. CDR3 DNA sequence: TGTGCCACCAGTGATTTTGTGACAGGGGGGGATGAGCAGTTCTTC.

This chain joins TRBV4-2 and TRBJ2-1; TRBD2 agrees at 8 bases. The trim removed 1 base at V and 4 bases at J, leaving 9 bases unmatched. Germline V lookup: CDR1 LGHNA, CDR2 YNFKEQ. The CDR3 length is 17 residues. CDR3: CASSQVVGGGLYNEQFF. The CDR3 region has the DNA TGTGCCAGCAGCCAAGTGGTCGGCGGGGGGCTGTACAATGAGCAGTTCTTC.

Notes on this clonotype: With only one base between it and a far larger clone, this is likely a read error. The chain joins TRBV2 to TRBJ1-5; a possible D gene is TRBD1 (6 bases). The germline CDR1 and CDR2 sequences are SNHLY and FYNNEI. The V end was cut by 8 bases, the J end by 2 bases, with 16 bases between. The CDR3 is 15 amino acids. In DNA form, the CDR3 reads TGTGCCAGCGGGCAGACAGGTGTGCGCAATCAGCCCCAGCATTTT. Its protein product is CASGQTGVRNQPQHF.

This clonotype was found many times. The J gene is TRBJ2-1, the V gene TRBV11-3; TRBD2 might be the D (6 bases). CDR1 is SGHNT and CDR2 is YENEEA in the germline V gene. This CDR3 has 14 amino acids. With 5 bases removed from V and 3 bases from J, the gap between germline ends came to 11 bases. This CDR3 is CASSHRGIYNEQFF. The CDR3 DNA sequence: TGTGCCAGCAGCCACCGCGGGATCTACAATGAGCAGTTCTTC. The variable domain in full, with the rest retrieved from reference TRBV11-3 and TRBJ2-1, is EAGVVQSPRYKIIEKKQPVAFWCNPISGHNTLYWYLQNLGQGPELLIRYENEEAVDDSQLPKDRFSAERLKGVDSTLKIQPAELGDSAVYLCASSHRGIYNEQFFGPGTRLTVL.

This clonotype has just a few counts. This may stem from a read error, because a much larger clone lies one nucleotide away. CDR3 DNA sequence: TGCGCCAGCAGCTACCAACAGGGGTCCTACGGGCAGTACTTC. It codes for CASSYQQGSYGQYF. This chain connects TRBV5-1 to TRBJ2-7; TRBD1 aligns across 7 bases. CDR3 length equals 14 residues. The germline V gene has CDR1 SGHRS and CDR2 YFSETQ.

In this sample, this clonotype turned up many times. This chain links TRBV28 with TRBJ1-5; D remains unclear. The V and J ends lost 2 bases and 2 bases respectively, with 13 bases between them. CDR1 is MDHEN, CDR2 SYDVKM, per germline. The length of the CDR3 is 16 residues. CDR3 DNA: TGTGCCAGCAGTTTAGAGGGCGGGTTCGGCAATCAGCCCCAGCATTTT. Translating it yields CASSLEGGFGNQPQHF.

The table lists this clonotype with many counts. This chain links TRBV5-1 with TRBJ2-1, with TRBD2 matching 9 bases. V was clipped by 0 bases and J by 3 bases; unmatched bases: 7. This CDR3 has 17 residues. Germline V CDR1 and CDR2: SGHRS, YFSETQ. In DNA, the CDR3 is TGCGCCAGCAGCTTGGATCGGAGCGGGGGGTACTACAATGAGCAGTTCTTC. Translation: CASSLDRSGGYYNEQFF.

The CDR3 spells CAWSGLAGVTRLYNEQFF. The CDR3 DNA reads as TGTGCCTGGAGTGGCCTAGCGGGAGTTACTCGACTTTACAATGAGCAGTTCTTC. This chain links TRBV30 with TRBJ2-1, with TRBD2 identical over 10 bases. The CDR3 length is 18 residues. Trimming at V came to 1 base and at J to 4 bases, leaving 13 bases not matched to a gene. Germline V gives CDR1 GTSNPN, CDR2 SVGIG (reference sequence). Supplemented by reference TRBV30 and TRBJ2-1, the full variable domain reads SQTIHQWPATLVQPVGSPLSLECTVEGTSNPNLYWYRQAAGRGLQLLFYSVGIGQISSEVPQNLSASRPQDRQFILSSKKLLLSDSGFYLCAWSGLAGVTRLYNEQFFGPGTRLTVL.

J is TRBJ2-3 and V is TRBV20-1, with 8 bases aligning to TRBD2. Germline CDR1 and CDR2: DFQATT and SNEGSKA (reference sequence). This CDR3 is 16 amino acids long. The J segment lost 9 bases and the V segment lost 6 bases, leaving 20 bases of the junction unmatched. For the CDR3, the DNA is TGCAGTGCCTCCTCCCGCGGGGAGCGGGGGCGGGGGACGCAGTATTTT. This translates into CSASSRGERGRGTQYF.

This clonotype came up many times. The rearrangement joins TRBV30 to TRBJ1-3; 8 nucleotides agree with TRBD1. The V gene's germline CDR1 is GTSNPN and CDR2 SVGIG (reference sequence). The V segment lost 0 bases and the J segment 8 bases; nucleotides outside the gene matches: 6. The CDR3 extends over 14 amino acids. CDR3 loop: CAWSVGQAGYTIYF. The CDR3 nucleotides read TGTGCCTGGAGTGTGGGACAGGCCGGATACACCATATATTTT.

This clonotype was seen a handful of times. This chain links TRBV7-2 with TRBJ2-7; TRBD1 is a possible D gene (5 bases). CDR1 SGHTA and CDR2 FQGNSA come from the germline V gene. The CDR3 totals 14 residues. V lost 1 base and J 3 bases, leaving 10 bases between the germline ends. CDR3 bases: TGTGCCAGCAGCTTAGTTGGCAGGGACTACGAGCAGTACTTC. Amino acid sequence: CASSLVGRDYEQYF.